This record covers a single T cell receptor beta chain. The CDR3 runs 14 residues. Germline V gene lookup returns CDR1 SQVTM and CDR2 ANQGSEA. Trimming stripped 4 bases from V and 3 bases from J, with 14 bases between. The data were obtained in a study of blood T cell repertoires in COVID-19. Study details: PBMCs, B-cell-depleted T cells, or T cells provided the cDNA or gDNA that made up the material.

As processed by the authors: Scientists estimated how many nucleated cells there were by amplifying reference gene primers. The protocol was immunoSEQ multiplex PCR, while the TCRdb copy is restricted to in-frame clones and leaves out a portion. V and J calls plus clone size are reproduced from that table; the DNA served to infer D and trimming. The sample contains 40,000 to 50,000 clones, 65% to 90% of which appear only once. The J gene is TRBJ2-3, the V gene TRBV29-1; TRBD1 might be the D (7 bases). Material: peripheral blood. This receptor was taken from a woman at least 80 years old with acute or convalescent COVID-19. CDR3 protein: CSVGRGQRTDTQYF. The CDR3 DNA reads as TGCAGCGTTGGGCGGGGACAGAGGACAGATACGCAGTATTTT.